Below are 28 T cell receptor beta chains sequenced from a single sample in a study of blood T cell repertoires in COVID-19. Data came from immunoSEQ multiplex PCR; TCRdb stores just in-frame clones and leaves some out. The sample includes 91,000 or so clones, approximately 82% of them seen just once. Sequencing was done on a sample of peripheral blood. The receptors were sampled from a middle-aged man with active or convalescent COVID-19.

In its sample, this clone was seen a few times. This sequence joins TRBV27 and TRBJ2-7; TRBD2 matches at 8 bases. The CDR3 sequence is 14 residues long. Germline loops: CDR1 MNHEY, CDR2 SMNVEV (reference sequence). V trimming: 6 bases; J trimming: 3 bases; junction bases outside the gene matches: 7. The chain's CDR3 is CASSQRGLYYEQYF. CDR3 coding DNA: TGTGCCAGCAGCCAGCGGGGGCTATACTACGAGCAGTACTTC.

V gene TRBV19 combines with J gene TRBJ2-3; 7 bases match TRBD1. CDR3 length: 15 residues. Germline V gene lookup returns CDR1 LNHDA and CDR2 SQIVND (reference sequence). Trimming removed 6 bases from V and 2 bases from J; junction bases left unmatched: 8. CDR3 in amino acids: CASRSPGTVTDTQYF. The CDR3 DNA sequence: TGTGCCAGTAGATCGCCAGGGACAGTCACAGATACGCAGTATTTT.

Details on this clone: Other DNA sequences in this sample translate to the same CDR3. The chain employs TRBV30 and TRBJ1-4, with D unresolved. V gave up 3 bases and J gave up 7 bases, with 6 bases separating them. CDR1 GTSNPN and CDR2 SVGIG come from the germline V gene (reference sequence). The CDR3 runs 11 residues. This chain's CDR3 is CAWRRGEKLFF. CDR3 nucleotide sequence: TGTGCCTGGAGACGCGGTGAAAAACTGTTTTTT.

This chain uses TRBV28 with TRBJ2-1; 9 bases align to TRBD1. This CDR3 comprises 15 residues. Looked up from germline, CDR1 is MDHEN and CDR2 is SYDVKM. V lost 1 base and J lost 6; bases outside the gene matches: 4. In DNA, the CDR3 is TGTGCCAGCAGTTTATCACAGGGGGCCCCCAATGAGCAGTTCTTC. It codes for CASSLSQGAPNEQFF.

The chain joins TRBV28 to TRBJ1-5; TRBD1 is a possible D gene (5 bases). V was shortened by 6 bases and J by 1 base, with 7 bases between the two germline ends. The CDR3 totals 13 residues. Germline CDR1 MDHEN, CDR2 SYDVKM. Written as DNA, the CDR3 is TGTGCCAGCAGACAGGTGAGCAATCAGCCCCAGCATTTT. Protein: CASRQVSNQPQHF.

The chain links TRBV27 to TRBJ1-1; the D is unclear. Germline V gene data show CDR1 as MNHEY and CDR2 as SMNVEV (reference sequence). CDR3 length equals 13 residues. V was clipped by 5 bases and J by 11 bases, with 18 bases between them. CDR3 amino acids: CASSPRSPNLAFF. DNA of the CDR3: TGTGCCAGCAGTCCGAGGTCCCCCAACTTGGCTTTCTTT.

The gene calls are TRBV28 and TRBJ2-3; 10 bases are a match to TRBD1. The V gene end was trimmed by 7 bases and the J gene end by 3 bases; junction bases not matched to a gene: 7. Germline V gene sequence: CDR1 MDHEN, CDR2 SYDVKM. This CDR3 spans 15 amino acids. The CDR3 DNA follows: TGTGCCAGCACGGTTGGGGGACAGGGGACAGATACGCAGTATTTT. As protein: CASTVGGQGTDTQYF.

The rearrangement joins TRBV7-7 to TRBJ2-2, with 7 positions matching TRBD1. Germline CDR1 is SSHAT and CDR2 is FNYEAQ (reference sequence). The CDR3 spans 16 residues. V lost 5 bases to trimming and J lost 10 bases; unmatched junction nucleotides: 16. The CDR3 region is CASSQSGTARIEELFF. The CDR3 region has the DNA TGTGCCAGCAGCCAGTCGGGGACAGCCCGTATTGAGGAGCTGTTTTTT.

The chain carries TRBV9 and TRBJ1-1, with 10 bases identical to TRBD1. This CDR3 comprises 13 residues. Germline V gene data show CDR1 as SGDLS and CDR2 as YYNGEE. J was trimmed by 4 bases and V by 4 bases; bases with no gene match: 1. The CDR3 DNA sequence: TGTGCCAGCAGCAGGACAGGGGGCACTGAAGCTTTCTTT. Translating gives CASSRTGGTEAFF.

The rearrangement joins TRBV5-1 to TRBJ2-1; 11 nucleotides match TRBD2. With V trimmed by 3 bases and J by 6 bases, 14 bases remained unmatched. CDR3 length equals 18 residues. CDR1 SGHRS and CDR2 YFSETQ come from the germline V gene. The CDR3 DNA reads as TGCGCCAGCAGCTCCTCCCCCTCGCTAGCGGGGGGACCCAATGAGCAGTTCTTC. This codes for CASSSSPSLAGGPNEQFF.

The V gene is TRBV29-1, the J gene TRBJ2-2, with D possibly matching TRBD1 (5 bases). The CDR3 consists of 14 residues. The germline gives CDR1 SQVTM, CDR2 ANQGSEA. Trimming removed 4 bases at V and 5 bases at J, with 14 bases between. The CDR3 coding sequence is TGCAGCGTTGGGGCCAGGGTGGAAACCGGGGAGCTGTTTTTT. Translation: CSVGARVETGELFF.

This chain links TRBV7-2 with TRBJ2-3; 9 bases map to TRBD2. The germline V gene has CDR1 SGHTA and CDR2 FQGNSA. The V and J ends lost 4 bases and 4 bases, in that order; junction bases with no gene match: 12. CDR3 length equals 17 residues. CDR3 nucleotides: TGTGCCAGCAGCTCCCGAGGGGCGGGGGGGCCCCCAGATACGCAGTATTTT. Protein product: CASSSRGAGGPPDTQYF. The complete variable domain, with remaining parts taken from reference TRBV7-2 and TRBJ2-3, reads GAGVSQSPSNKVTEKGKDVELRCDPISGHTALYWYRQSLGQGLEFLIYFQGNSAPDKSGLPSDRFSAERTGGSVSTLTIQRTQQEDSAVYLCASSSRGAGGPPDTQYFGPGTRLTVL.

The J gene is TRBJ1-1, the V gene TRBV5-1, with 11 nucleotides matching TRBD1. The CDR3 covers 15 residues. Germline loops: CDR1 SGHRS, CDR2 YFSETQ. The V and J ends lost 4 bases and 5 bases, in that order; junction bases with no gene match: 7. CDR3 nucleotides: TGCGCCAGCAGCATTGGGACAGGGGGTGGGACTGAAGCTTTCTTT. Protein product: CASSIGTGGGTEAFF.

This sequence joins TRBV11-2 and TRBJ2-2; D might be TRBD2 (5 bases). Germline-derived CDR1 and CDR2 are SGHAT and FQNNGV. The CDR3 has 13 amino acids. The V end lost 6 bases, the J end lost 6 bases, and 11 bases lay between the germline ends. CDR3 region: CASRDRGPGELFF. CDR3 in DNA: TGTGCCAGCAGAGATAGAGGGCCCGGGGAGCTGTTTTTT. Variable domain in full (rest from reference TRBV11-2 and TRBJ2-2): EAGVAQSPRYKIIEKRQSVAFWCNPISGHATLYWYQQILGQGPKLLIQFQNNGVVDDSQLPKDRFSAERLKGVDSTLKIQPAKLEDSAVYLCASRDRGPGELFFGEGSRLTVL.

This chain uses TRBV3-1 (or the pseudogene TRBV3-2) with TRBJ1-1; 7 bases are a match to TRBD1. Trimming took 0 bases from V and 4 from J; bases not matched to a gene: 2. Germline V gene lookup returns CDR1 LGHDT and CDR2 YNNKEL (reference sequence). The CDR3 covers 14 residues. The CDR3 here is CASSQDYRGTEAFF. The CDR3 bases are TGTGCCAGCAGCCAAGATTACAGGGGCACTGAAGCTTTCTTT.

This clone was seen a single time. This chain uses TRBV30 with TRBJ2-5, with unresolved D. CDR1 is GTSNPN, CDR2 SVGIG, per germline (reference sequence). Trimming removed 1 base from V and 1 base from J, with 7 bases in between. The length of the CDR3 is 13 residues. The CDR3 sequence: CAWSAQAQETQYF. The CDR3 DNA follows: TGTGCCTGGAGTGCTCAGGCCCAAGAGACCCAGTACTTC.

This clone was recorded only once. Other DNA sequences in the sample encode the same CDR3. CDR3 protein: CASSSQGGGYGYTF. The CDR3 region has the DNA TGTGCCAGCAGTTCACAGGGCGGAGGTTATGGCTACACCTTC. The chain is built from TRBV28 and TRBJ1-2, with D possibly matching TRBD1 (6 bases). V lost 4 bases to trimming and J lost 5 bases, with 14 bases between them. In germline, CDR1 is MDHEN, CDR2 SYDVKM. The CDR3 loop spans 14 amino acids.

This chain uses TRBV2 with TRBJ2-7; D is unclear. V was shortened by 3 bases and J by 6 bases, with 9 bases between the two germline ends. Germline V gene data show CDR1 as SNHLY and CDR2 as FYNNEI. This CDR3 has 12 residues. For the CDR3, the DNA is TGTGCCAGCAGTGAGAGGCCTTTCGAGCAGTACGTC. Residues: CASSERPFEQYV.

The rearrangement uses TRBV29-1 and TRBJ2-3; no definite D call. Germline loops: CDR1 SQVTM, CDR2 ANQGSEA. The CDR3 runs to 14 residues. V was clipped by 1 base and J by 1 base, with 9 bases between them. The CDR3 DNA reads as TGCAGCGTTGAAGTAGCTCGTGGCACAGATACGCAGTATTTT. This codes for CSVEVARGTDTQYF.

The gene calls are TRBV7-9 and TRBJ1-2, with 9 positions matching TRBD1. The ends lost 5 bases at V and 7 bases at J; junction bases unmatched: 5. This CDR3 is 13 amino acids long. CDR1 and CDR2 from the germline V gene are SEHNR and FQNEAQ (reference sequence). CDR3 protein: CASSPTGGGGYTF. DNA of the CDR3: TGTGCCAGCAGCCCAACAGGGGGCGGTGGCTACACCTTC.

The J gene is TRBJ1-1, the V gene TRBV2; D is unclear. Germline V CDR1 and CDR2: SNHLY, FYNNEI. V was cut by 6 bases and J by 5 bases, with 10 bases left in between. This CDR3 comprises 12 residues. CDR3 sequence: CASRPLETEAFF. The CDR3, as DNA: TGTGCCAGCAGGCCACTGGAGACTGAAGCTTTCTTT.

The chain carries TRBV4-3 and TRBJ2-2, with D maybe TRBD2 (5 bases). The CDR3 is 15 residues long. Germline loops: CDR1 LGHNA, CDR2 YSLEER. V was clipped by 3 bases and J by 4 bases, with 12 bases between them. In nucleotides, the CDR3 is TGCGCCAGCAGCCATCCTGGAGGTGCCACCGGGGAGCTGTTTTTT. Translating gives CASSHPGGATGELFF.

In this sample, this clone turned up once. The V gene is TRBV25-1, the J gene TRBJ1-1; 8 bases fit TRBD1. Looked up from germline, CDR1 is MGHDK and CDR2 is SYGVNS. CDR3 length equals 15 residues. J gave up 7 bases and V 1 base, and 8 bases lay outside the gene matches. CDR3 DNA sequence: TGTGCCAGCAGTGAATCAGGACAGGGTTATGATGAAGCTTTCTTT. Amino acid sequence: CASSESGQGYDEAFF.

V gene TRBV7-2 combines with J gene TRBJ2-5, with a weak D call TRBD1 (6 bases). V lost 6 bases, J lost 5 bases, and 13 bases lay in between. The germline V gene encodes CDR1 SGHTA and CDR2 FQGNSA. The CDR3 is 13 amino acids. CDR3 residues: CASSSTGLETQYF. For the CDR3, the DNA is TGTGCCAGCAGTTCTACAGGGTTGGAGACCCAGTACTTC.

In this sample, this clone turned up once. The genes are TRBV6-5 and TRBJ2-3; TRBD2 matches 8 bases. The V and J ends lost 3 bases and 3 bases, in that order; junction bases with no gene match: 8. Germline values: CDR1 MNHEY, CDR2 SVGAGI. CDR3 length: 16 amino acids. The CDR3 is CASSYFSGLETDTQYF. The CDR3, as DNA: TGTGCCAGCAGTTATTTTTCGGGACTAGAAACAGATACGCAGTATTTT.

The V call is TRBV11-2, the J call TRBJ2-2; TRBD1 is a possible D gene (6 bases). V lost 2 bases and J 7 bases, leaving 14 bases between the germline ends. Germline V gives CDR1 SGHAT, CDR2 FQNNGV. The CDR3 is 15 residues long. The CDR3 protein is CASSLIAGAIGELFF. CDR3 sequence (DNA): TGTGCCAGCAGCTTAATTGCAGGGGCCATCGGGGAGCTGTTTTTT.

CDR3 protein: CASSQEPQGEGGYTF. In DNA form, the CDR3 reads TGCGCCAGCAGCCAAGAACCCCAGGGGGAAGGTGGCTACACCTTC. The chain uses TRBV4-3 and TRBJ1-2, with 7 bases fitting TRBD1. Per the germline V gene, CDR1 is LGHNA and CDR2 is YSLEER. CDR3 length equals 15 residues. V gave up 0 bases and J gave up 7 bases; unmatched junction bases: 8.

V usage is TRBV6-5 and J usage is TRBJ1-3; 9 bases align to TRBD1. J was trimmed by 2 bases and V by 4 bases; bases with no gene match: 3. The CDR3 sequence is 15 residues long. Germline assignment: CDR1 MNHEY and CDR2 SVGAGI. DNA of the CDR3: TGTGCCAGCAGTTCCGGGACAGGGCCTGGAAACACCATATATTTT. Amino acid sequence: CASSSGTGPGNTIYF.